This T cell receptor (beta chain) was sequenced for a study of T cell responses to AZD1222 COVID-19 vaccine. The table came from immunoSEQ multiplex PCR; TCRdb's copy has only in-frame clones and leaves some out. The sample lists 15,000 to 20,000 clones; around 81% were seen once. It was second doses at about 4 or about 12 weeks that were pooled. The sequence came from an adult who received the AZD1222 COVID-19 vaccine. Sequencing used peripheral blood, obtained 28 days after the second AZD1222 dose.

The CDR3 here is CASFPISSSYNEQFF. The CDR3 DNA follows: TGTGCCAGCTTCCCGATAAGCAGCTCCTACAATGAGCAGTTCTTC. V and J are TRBV7-9 and TRBJ2-1; D gene unclear. This CDR3 contains 15 residues. Looked up from germline, CDR1 is SEHNR and CDR2 is FQNEAQ (reference sequence). V lost 8 bases and J 0 bases, leaving 14 bases between the germline ends.